The rows below give T cell receptor beta chains drawn from one sample of a study of beta chain features in type 1 diabetes. Here immunoSEQ multiplex PCR was the method, and the copy in TCRdb shows in-frame clones only, minus some. In the table there are roughly 300,000 clones, 13% to 15% of which are singletons. The sequencing sample was made of central memory CD4+ T cells from blood. These receptors came from a man younger than 45 in good health. CDR3s include the opening cysteine and the closing phenylalanine or tryptophan. The order of the fields is J gene, V gene, clone size, D gene, CDR3 length, CDR3 protein, CDR3 DNA. The D gene is left open where the match is weak. A row's size may be missing; if present it is once, few, many or a size class.

j_gene: TRBJ2-5
v_gene: TRBV11-3
abundance: once
d_gene: -
len: 16
CDR3aa: CASSLPAMGPKETQYF
CDR3nt: TGTGCCAGCAGCTTGCCTGCAATGGGACCTAAAGAGACCCAGTACTTC

j_gene: TRBJ1-4
v_gene: TRBV10-3
abundance: few
d_gene: TRBD1
len: 14
CDR3aa: CAIRATGANEKLFF
CDR3nt: TGTGCCATCAGGGCGACAGGGGCTAATGAAAAACTGTTTTTT

j_gene: TRBJ2-1
v_gene: TRBV14
abundance: -
d_gene: TRBD2
len: 17
CDR3aa: CASSPIAGGPGYNEQFF
CDR3nt: TGTGCCAGCAGCCCTATAGCGGGAGGGCCGGGCTACAATGAGCAGTTCTTC

j_gene: TRBJ2-4
v_gene: TRBV6-1
abundance: -
d_gene: -
len: 14
CDR3aa: CASSAQGSKNIQYF
CDR3nt: TGTGCCAGCAGTGCCCAGGGTTCAAAAAACATTCAGTACTTC

j_gene: TRBJ2-5
v_gene: TRBV5-1
abundance: -
d_gene: TRBD2
len: 15
CDR3aa: CASSLVAGGMGTQYF
CDR3nt: TGCGCCAGCAGCTTGGTAGCGGGAGGTATGGGGACCCAGTACTTC

j_gene: TRBJ1-5
v_gene: TRBV7-2
abundance: -
d_gene: -
len: 14
CDR3aa: CASSQTSLNQPQHF
CDR3nt: TGTGCCAGCAGCCAAACGAGCCTAAATCAGCCCCAGCATTTT

j_gene: TRBJ2-1
v_gene: TRBV5-4
abundance: -
d_gene: TRBD2
len: 13
CDR3aa: CASRLAGSYEQFF
CDR3nt: TGTGCCAGCCGGCTAGCGGGCAGCTATGAGCAGTTCTTC

j_gene: TRBJ2-1
v_gene: TRBV20-1
abundance: few
d_gene: -
len: 10
CDR3aa: CSALQNEQFF
CDR3nt: TGCAGTGCTCTACAAAATGAGCAGTTCTTC

j_gene: TRBJ2-2
v_gene: TRBV7-2
abundance: -
d_gene: -
len: 19
CDR3aa: CASSLDLVWTVANTGELFF
CDR3nt: TGTGCCAGCAGCTTAGACTTAGTTTGGACGGTCGCGAACACCGGGGAGCTGTTTTTT

j_gene: TRBJ2-1
v_gene: TRBV7-2
abundance: few
d_gene: -
len: 15
CDR3aa: CASSLKGSGLGEQFF
CDR3nt: TGTGCCAGCAGCTTAAAGGGTTCTGGCTTGGGTGAGCAGTTCTTC

j_gene: TRBJ1-2
v_gene: TRBV4-1
abundance: -
d_gene: TRBD1
len: 16
CDR3aa: CASSQGPLTPGGGYTF
CDR3nt: TGCGCCAGCAGCCAAGGGCCCTTGACCCCAGGGGGCGGCTACACCTTC

j_gene: TRBJ1-5
v_gene: TRBV19
abundance: -
d_gene: -
len: 16
CDR3aa: CASSIGSVGSNQPQHF
CDR3nt: TGTGCCAGTAGTATCGGCTCGGTGGGTAGCAATCAGCCCCAGCATTTT

j_gene: TRBJ2-1
v_gene: TRBV13
abundance: few
d_gene: -
len: 14
CDR3aa: CASSLEWGGDEQFF
CDR3nt: TGTGCCAGCAGCTTAGAATGGGGAGGTGACGAGCAGTTCTTC

j_gene: TRBJ2-1
v_gene: TRBV5-1
abundance: -
d_gene: -
len: 16
CDR3aa: CASSNPTGGHYNEQFF
CDR3nt: TGCGCCAGCAGCAATCCCACTGGCGGGCATTACAATGAGCAGTTCTTC

j_gene: TRBJ2-2
v_gene: TRBV6-5
abundance: few
d_gene: -
len: 12
CDR3aa: CASSSWFGELFF
CDR3nt: TGTGCCAGCAGTTCCTGGTTCGGGGAGCTGTTTTTT

j_gene: TRBJ2-1
v_gene: TRBV11-2
abundance: -
d_gene: -
len: 12
CDR3aa: CASSLAQTQWFF
CDR3nt: TGTGCCAGCAGCTTAGCACAGACCCAATGGTTCTTC

j_gene: TRBJ1-1
v_gene: TRBV2
abundance: few
d_gene: -
len: 12
CDR3aa: CASSRDTIEAFF
CDR3nt: TGTGCCAGCAGTAGAGACACGATTGAAGCTTTCTTT

j_gene: TRBJ2-2
v_gene: TRBV7-2
abundance: -
d_gene: -
len: 14
CDR3aa: CASSPQIPLGGLFF
CDR3nt: TGTGCCAGCAGCCCGCAGATTCCCCTGGGGGGGCTGTTTTTT

j_gene: TRBJ2-2
v_gene: TRBV7-9
abundance: few
d_gene: -
len: 16
CDR3aa: CASSLASSRFDGELFF
CDR3nt: TGTGCCAGCAGCTTAGCGAGTAGCCGGTTTGACGGGGAGCTGTTTTTT

j_gene: TRBJ2-3
v_gene: TRBV7-8
abundance: few
d_gene: -
len: 17
CDR3aa: CASSLSVFGDNSDTQYF
CDR3nt: TGTGCCAGCAGCTTATCGGTTTTTGGTGACAATTCAGATACGCAGTATTTT

j_gene: TRBJ2-2
v_gene: TRBV27
abundance: -
d_gene: -
len: 15
CDR3aa: CASSLSRENTGELFF
CDR3nt: TGTGCCAGCAGTTTATCTAGGGAGAACACCGGGGAGCTGTTTTTT

j_gene: TRBJ1-2
v_gene: TRBV10-3
abundance: few
d_gene: TRBD1
len: 15
CDR3aa: CATKTGGEKGYGYTF
CDR3nt: TGTGCCACCAAGACAGGGGGCGAAAAGGGCTATGGCTACACCTTC

j_gene: TRBJ2-6
v_gene: TRBV6-6
abundance: -
d_gene: -
len: 16
CDR3aa: CASSPRVGTGSNVLTF
CDR3nt: TGTGCCAGCAGTCCTAGGGTGGGGACGGGTTCAAACGTCCTGACTTTC

j_gene: TRBJ2-3
v_gene: TRBV7-6
abundance: -
d_gene: TRBD2
len: 16
CDR3aa: CASSLEVTSGTDTQYF
CDR3nt: TGTGCCAGCAGCTTAGAAGTGACTAGCGGAACAGATACGCAGTATTTT

j_gene: TRBJ2-7
v_gene: TRBV5-6
abundance: many
d_gene: -
len: 11
CDR3aa: CASSWGYEQYF
CDR3nt: TGTGCCAGCAGCTGGGGTTACGAGCAGTACTTC

j_gene: TRBJ2-3
v_gene: TRBV11-3
abundance: few
d_gene: -
len: 12
CDR3aa: CASSHATDTQYF
CDR3nt: TGTGCCAGCAGCCATGCCACAGATACGCAGTATTTT

j_gene: TRBJ2-3
v_gene: TRBV5-6
abundance: -
d_gene: -
len: 14
CDR3aa: CASSLGSGGDTQYF
CDR3nt: TGTGCCAGCAGCTTGGGTTCGGGGGGCGATACGCAGTATTTT

j_gene: TRBJ2-5
v_gene: TRBV7-9
abundance: -
d_gene: -
len: 12
CDR3aa: CASSLGTETQYF
CDR3nt: TGTGCCAGCAGCTTAGGCACAGAGACCCAGTACTTC

j_gene: TRBJ2-3
v_gene: TRBV2
abundance: few
d_gene: TRBD1
len: 15
CDR3aa: CASSGQGFGLDTQYF
CDR3nt: TGTGCCAGCAGTGGACAGGGTTTCGGACTGGATACGCAGTATTTT

j_gene: TRBJ2-1
v_gene: TRBV6-5
abundance: -
d_gene: TRBD2
len: 15
CDR3aa: CASRKRLAGVNEQFF
CDR3nt: TGTGCCAGCAGGAAAAGACTAGCGGGAGTCAATGAGCAGTTCTTC

j_gene: TRBJ2-1
v_gene: TRBV9
abundance: -
d_gene: TRBD2
len: 14
CDR3aa: CASSVGLAGGFQFF
CDR3nt: TGTGCCAGCAGCGTAGGTCTAGCGGGAGGGTTTCAGTTCTTC

j_gene: TRBJ2-4
v_gene: TRBV7-8
abundance: few
d_gene: TRBD1
len: 13
CDR3aa: CASSPREQGYQYF
CDR3nt: TGTGCCAGCAGCCCCAGAGAACAGGGGTATCAGTACTTC

j_gene: TRBJ1-3
v_gene: TRBV4-1
abundance: few
d_gene: -
len: 15
CDR3aa: CASSQFQGSGNTIYF
CDR3nt: TGCGCCAGCAGCCAATTCCAGGGTTCTGGAAACACCATATATTTT

j_gene: TRBJ2-1
v_gene: TRBV19
abundance: -
d_gene: TRBD1
len: 15
CDR3aa: CASSPLDRGRNEQFF
CDR3nt: TGTGCCAGCTCCCCCCTGGACAGGGGAAGAAATGAGCAGTTCTTC

j_gene: TRBJ2-2
v_gene: TRBV5-1
abundance: few
d_gene: -
len: 14
CDR3aa: CASRIADGTGELFF
CDR3nt: TGCGCCAGCAGAATAGCGGATGGGACCGGGGAGCTGTTTTTT

j_gene: TRBJ2-7
v_gene: TRBV5-1
abundance: -
d_gene: TRBD2
len: 15
CDR3aa: CASSGTSGFSYEQYF
CDR3nt: TGCGCCAGCAGCGGTACTAGCGGGTTCTCCTACGAGCAGTACTTC

j_gene: TRBJ1-1
v_gene: TRBV9
abundance: few
d_gene: -
len: 13
CDR3aa: CASSQTGNTEAFF
CDR3nt: TGTGCCAGCAGCCAAACAGGGAACACTGAAGCTTTCTTT

j_gene: TRBJ2-3
v_gene: TRBV11-3
abundance: -
d_gene: -
len: 14
CDR3aa: CASSLGRLTDTQYF
CDR3nt: TGTGCCAGCAGCTTAGGAAGGCTCACAGATACGCAGTATTTT

j_gene: TRBJ2-5
v_gene: TRBV18
abundance: -
d_gene: -
len: 14
CDR3aa: CASSPGSGARTQYF
CDR3nt: TGTGCCAGCTCACCGGGGTCGGGAGCCAGGACCCAGTACTTC

j_gene: TRBJ2-1
v_gene: TRBV5-4
abundance: many
d_gene: TRBD2
len: 18
CDR3aa: CASSSPPTSGGSYNEQFF
CDR3nt: TGTGCCAGCAGCTCCCCACCGACTAGCGGGGGGTCCTACAATGAGCAGTTCTTC

j_gene: TRBJ2-7
v_gene: TRBV6-5
abundance: -
d_gene: TRBD1
len: 16
CDR3aa: CASSYSSPGGFDEQYF
CDR3nt: TGTGCCAGCAGTTACTCGAGTCCAGGGGGCTTCGACGAGCAGTACTTC

j_gene: TRBJ2-3
v_gene: TRBV19
abundance: few
d_gene: -
len: 15
CDR3aa: CASSRSSSSGDTQYF
CDR3nt: TGTGCCAGTAGTCGGAGCTCTTCCTCGGGAGATACGCAGTATTTT

j_gene: TRBJ2-5
v_gene: TRBV5-4
abundance: few
d_gene: -
len: 12
CDR3aa: CASSRQQETQYF
CDR3nt: TGTGCCAGCAGCAGGCAGCAAGAGACCCAGTACTTC

j_gene: TRBJ1-3
v_gene: TRBV6-5
abundance: -
d_gene: TRBD1
len: 16
CDR3aa: CASSYSQGSFLDTIYF
CDR3nt: TGTGCCAGCAGTTACTCACAGGGGTCTTTTCTAGACACCATATATTTT

j_gene: TRBJ2-3
v_gene: TRBV30
abundance: -
d_gene: -
len: 14
CDR3aa: CAWSVMAFIDTQYF
CDR3nt: TGTGCCTGGAGTGTAATGGCTTTCATAGATACGCAGTATTTT

j_gene: TRBJ2-4
v_gene: TRBV4-2
abundance: -
d_gene: -
len: 15
CDR3aa: CASSQDLGRKNIQYF
CDR3nt: TGTGCCAGCAGCCAAGATCTGGGTCGTAAAAACATTCAGTACTTC

j_gene: TRBJ2-5
v_gene: TRBV7-2
abundance: few
d_gene: -
len: 13
CDR3aa: CASSHTGQETQYF
CDR3nt: TGTGCCAGCAGCCACACGGGACAAGAGACCCAGTACTTC

j_gene: TRBJ2-7
v_gene: TRBV5-6
abundance: -
d_gene: -
len: 14
CDR3aa: CASSQQGHHYEQYF
CDR3nt: TGTGCCAGCAGCCAGCAGGGACACCACTACGAGCAGTACTTC

j_gene: TRBJ2-5
v_gene: TRBV29-1
abundance: -
d_gene: TRBD1
len: 12
CDR3aa: CSATGGSETQYF
CDR3nt: TGCAGCGCGACAGGGGGCTCGGAGACCCAGTACTTC

j_gene: TRBJ1-6
v_gene: TRBV11-2
abundance: few
d_gene: -
len: 15
CDR3aa: CASSLGEGTSSPLHF
CDR3nt: TGTGCCAGCAGCTTAGGGGAGGGGACAAGTTCACCCCTCCACTTT